Each of the 10 T cell receptor beta chains below was sequenced from the same sample in a study of graft-versus-host responses after intestinal transplantation. Only in-frame clones appear in the TCRdb table, and some are missing; sequencing was by immunoSEQ multiplex PCR. The table has approximately 6,900 clones, 20% to 25% seen once. The sequences come from alloreactive CD4+ T cells from a mixed lymphocyte reaction culture, collected before transplantation. Indicated subset: CFSE-low proliferating T cells sorted from approximately six-day pre-transplant mixed lymphocyte reaction (GvH or HvG direction). The receptors shown here come from a human patient who was an organ donor for intestinal transplantation.

As to this clone: This may arise from a read error, as a much more abundant clone is one base away. The chain carries TRBV6-5 and TRBJ1-5, with D perhaps matching TRBD1 (5 bases). Germline V gene sequence: CDR1 MNHEY, CDR2 SVGAGI. The CDR3 loop spans 14 amino acids. Trimming cost V 6 bases and J 1 base, with 10 bases left between them. As DNA, the CDR3 is TGTGCCAGCAGGTTACAGGCAAGCAATCAGCCCCAGCATTTT. Its translation is CASRLQASNQPQHF.

This clone is judged medium-sized. The junction departs from germline at one end; a sequencing error may be responsible. This sequence joins TRBV28 and TRBJ2-7; the match to TRBD2 covers 7 bases. This CDR3 has 12 residues. Germline CDR1 and CDR2: MDHEN and SYDVKM. The CDR3 DNA follows: TGTGCCAGCAGTTCACCTGGACTAGAAACCCACTTC. Translated, it gives CASSSPGLETHF. Variable domain in full (rest from reference TRBV28 and TRBJ2-7): DVKVTQSSRYLVKRTGEKVFLECVQDMDHENMFWYRQDPGLGLRLIYFSYDVKMKEKGDIPEGYSVSREKKERFSLILESASTNQTSMYLCASSSPGLETHFGPGTRLTVT.

The chain joins TRBV12-5 to TRBJ2-1; 9 bases line up with TRBD2. The germline gives CDR1 LGHNT, CDR2 FRNRAP. V lost 3 bases, J lost 15 bases, and 18 bases stayed unmatched. This CDR3 has 16 residues. Written as DNA, the CDR3 is TGTGCTAGTGGTTTCCCCTTTATGCGGGAGGGGATATTCTGGTTCTTC. Protein sequence: CASGFPFMREGIFWFF.

The count of this clone is one. The chain joins TRBV28 to TRBJ1-5; 10 nucleotides align to TRBD1. The length of the CDR3 is 15 residues. With V trimmed by 5 bases and J by 12 bases, 13 bases remained unmatched. Per the germline V gene, CDR1 is MDHEN and CDR2 is SYDVKM. CDR3 residues: CASSPGQGLSLGQHF. The CDR3 DNA follows: TGTGCCAGCAGTCCGGGACAGGGGCTAAGCTTGGGCCAGCATTTT.

The chain uses TRBV4-1 and TRBJ2-6; 7 nucleotides align to TRBD2. Germline CDR1 reads MGHRA; CDR2 reads YSYEKL. This CDR3 comprises 17 residues. J gave up 0 bases and V 1 base, and 3 bases lay outside the gene matches. CDR3 loop: CASSQVGRGSGANVLTF. The DNA for the CDR3 is TGCGCCAGCAGCCAAGTGGGGAGGGGCTCTGGGGCCAACGTCCTGACTTTC.

The chain carries TRBV2 and TRBJ2-3, with 8 bases aligning to TRBD2. J gave up 4 bases and V 4 bases, and 10 bases lay outside the gene matches. The CDR3 contains 16 residues. Per the germline V gene, CDR1 is SNHLY and CDR2 is FYNNEI. CDR3 DNA: TGTGCCAGCAGTGTTCCCAGCGGGAGAGGGGCAGATACGCAGTATTTT. It codes for CASSVPSGRGADTQYF.

This clone was seen a handful of times. This chain uses TRBV7-7 with TRBJ2-7; a weak D match, TRBD2 (6 bases). CDR1 is SSHAT and CDR2 is FNYEAQ in the germline V gene (reference sequence). The CDR3 sequence is 15 residues long. With 1 base removed from V and 0 bases from J, the gap between germline ends came to 10 bases. The CDR3 region is CASSLGGSGSYEQYF. CDR3 coding DNA: TGTGCCAGCAGCTTAGGTGGTAGCGGCTCCTACGAGCAGTACTTC.

This chain uses TRBV5-4 with TRBJ1-2, with D unclear. This CDR3 comprises 16 residues. V was pared by 5 bases and J by 4 bases, with 21 bases between. CDR1 is SGHNT and CDR2 is YYREEE in the germline V gene (reference sequence). The CDR3 DNA sequence: TGTGCCAGCAGATGGTTCATACCAGGAAAGACCTATGGCTACACCTTC. Translated, it gives CASRWFIPGKTYGYTF. Full variable domain (remainder filled in from reference TRBV5-4 and TRBJ1-2): ETGVTQSPTHLIKTRGQQVTLRCSSQSGHNTVSWYQQALGQGPQFIFQYYREEENGRGNFPPRFSGLQFPNYSSELNVNALELDDSALYLCASRWFIPGKTYGYTFGSGTRLTVV.

This clone was seen a few times. The V call is TRBV6-5, the J call TRBJ2-1, with TRBD2 identical over 11 bases. The CDR3 spans 15 residues. The germline V gene encodes CDR1 MNHEY and CDR2 SVGAGI. Losses at the gene ends were 4 bases for V and 12 bases for J; bases not matched to a gene: 11. The CDR3 loop reads CASSFASGRSLRQFF. CDR3 sequence (DNA): TGTGCCAGCAGTTTTGCTAGCGGGAGGTCCTTGCGGCAGTTCTTC.

The chain joins TRBV7-2 to TRBJ2-2; weak D call: TRBD2 (5 bases). Germline loops: CDR1 SGHTA, CDR2 FQGNSA. V lost 1 base and J 3 bases, leaving 6 bases between the germline ends. The CDR3 covers 14 residues. The CDR3 here is CASSLVGDTGELFF. The CDR3, as DNA: TGTGCCAGCAGCTTAGTGGGAGACACCGGGGAGCTGTTTTTT.